The 19 T cell receptor beta chains given below trace back to one sample, sequenced in a study of blood T cell repertoires in COVID-19. Sequenced by immunoSEQ multiplex PCR; TCRdb stores in-frame clones only, minus some. The table includes around 250,000 clones, more than 75% detected once. The sequencing input was peripheral blood. Receptor source: a woman older than 75 with COVID-19, enrolled during active disease.

The rearrangement uses TRBV28 and TRBJ2-7, with 12 bases matching TRBD1. The length of the CDR3 is 15 residues. Trimming cost V 7 bases and J 5 bases; bases outside gene matches: 9. Germline CDR1 is MDHEN and CDR2 is SYDVKM. In DNA, the CDR3 is TGTGCCAGCACCCGATCGGGACAGGGGGCCCACGAGCAGTACGTC. Protein: CASTRSGQGAHEQYV.

The rearrangement links TRBV4-2 to TRBJ2-2; 9 bases fit TRBD1. V dropped 4 bases and J dropped 6; count of bases not matched to a gene: 9. Germline-derived CDR1 and CDR2 are LGHNA and YNFKEQ. The CDR3 length is 16 residues. CDR3 nucleotide sequence: TGTGCCAGCAGCCCAGCACAGGGGGCTGGTGCCGGGGAGCTGTTTTTT. Translation: CASSPAQGAGAGELFF.

The V gene is TRBV10-3, the J gene TRBJ1-3; D might be TRBD1 (5 bases). The CDR3 runs to 15 residues. Germline V CDR1 and CDR2: ENHRY, SYGVKD. V lost 2 bases and J 0 bases, leaving 8 bases between the germline ends. CDR3 nucleotide sequence: TGTGCCATCAGTGAGGGGGGGGGCTCTGGAAACACCATATATTTT. The encoded protein is CAISEGGGSGNTIYF.

A single count supports this clone. The chain recombines TRBV18 with TRBJ2-5; D is perhaps TRBD2 (7 bases). Germline values: CDR1 KGHSH, CDR2 LQKENI. With 5 bases removed from V and 1 base from J, the gap between germline ends came to 8 bases. The CDR3 is made up of 13 amino acids. The CDR3 sequence is CASSAGAQETQYF. DNA for the CDR3: TGTGCCAGCTCAGCGGGGGCCCAAGAGACCCAGTACTTC. The full variable domain, with the rest looked up from reference TRBV18 and TRBJ2-5, is NAGVMQNPRHLVRRRGQEARLRCSPMKGHSHVYWYRQLPEEGLKFMVYLQKENIIDESGMPKERFSAEFPKEGPSILRIQQVVRGDSAAYFCASSAGAQETQYFGPGTRLLVL.

V is TRBV6-5 and J is TRBJ2-5; 8 nucleotides agree with TRBD2. The germline CDR1 and CDR2 sequences are MNHEY and SVGAGI. This CDR3 is built from 15 residues. The V segment lost 0 bases and the J segment 2 bases; nucleotides outside the gene matches: 2. CDR3 sequence: CASSYSTGGQETQYF. Written as DNA, the CDR3 is TGTGCCAGCAGTTACTCGACGGGGGGGCAAGAGACCCAGTACTTC.

The CDR3: CASSRGLMNTEAFF. The CDR3 DNA sequence: TGTGCCAGCAGTCGAGGGTTAATGAACACTGAAGCTTTCTTT. The chain combines TRBV28 with TRBJ1-1; D call uncertain. From germline, CDR1 is MDHEN and CDR2 SYDVKM. The CDR3 is 14 amino acids. V lost 5 bases to trimming and J lost 0 bases, with 10 bases between them.

The chain carries TRBV7-2 and TRBJ2-3, with 7 nucleotides matching TRBD2. CDR3 length: 15 amino acids. After removal of 5 bases from V and 0 bases from J, the junction contained 5 bases not matched to a gene. Per the germline V gene, CDR1 is SGHTA and CDR2 is FQGNSA. Here the CDR3 DNA reads TGTGCCAGCAGCCTTAGCGGGTATAGCACAGATACGCAGTATTTT. Translation: CASSLSGYSTDTQYF. Full variable domain (outside the CDR3, taken from reference TRBV7-2 and TRBJ2-3): GAGVSQSPSNKVTEKGKDVELRCDPISGHTALYWYRQSLGQGLEFLIYFQGNSAPDKSGLPSDRFSAERTGGSVSTLTIQRTQQEDSAVYLCASSLSGYSTDTQYFGPGTRLTVL.

The count of this clone is one. V and J are TRBV4-1 and TRBJ2-7, with a possible D match to TRBD1 (6 bases). Germline loops: CDR1 MGHRA, CDR2 YSYEKL. Between the trimmed V and J ends, which lost 4 bases and 1 base, there was a span of 14 bases. This CDR3 has 15 residues. CDR3 nucleotides: TGCGCCAGCAGCCTTCTTAGTCAGGGGTCCTACGAGCAGTACTTC. This gives the protein CASSLLSQGSYEQYF.

Only one count was recorded for this clone. The chain couples TRBV28 to TRBJ2-5, with D possibly matching TRBD2 (6 bases). This CDR3 has 15 amino acids. Deletions cut 2 bases from V and 5 bases from J, with 15 bases between. Germline CDR1 reads MDHEN; CDR2 reads SYDVKM. This CDR3 reads CASSLGGVRGETQYF. In nucleotides, the CDR3 is TGTGCCAGCAGTTTAGGAGGGGTCCGAGGGGAGACCCAGTACTTC.

This chain uses TRBV6-5 with TRBJ2-7; TRBD2 matches 8 bases. CDR1 is MNHEY, CDR2 SVGAGI, per germline. The V segment lost 7 bases and the J segment 4 bases; nucleotides outside the gene matches: 6. The CDR3 sequence is 13 residues long. The CDR3 DNA reads as TGTGCCAGCACCCCCCCTAGCGGGTACGAGCAGTACTTC. Translated: CASTPPSGYEQYF.

V usage is TRBV18 and J usage is TRBJ2-3; TRBD2 matches at 7 bases. This CDR3 is 14 amino acids long. The germline CDR1 and CDR2 sequences are KGHSH and LQKENI. V gave up 6 bases and J gave up 1 base; unmatched junction bases: 4. In DNA, the CDR3 is TGTGCCAGCTCGCTAACTAGCGGCACAGATACGCAGTATTTT. This translates into CASSLTSGTDTQYF. The whole variable domain, remainder taken from reference TRBV18 and TRBJ2-3, is NAGVMQNPRHLVRRRGQEARLRCSPMKGHSHVYWYRQLPEEGLKFMVYLQKENIIDESGMPKERFSAEFPKEGPSILRIQQVVRGDSAAYFCASSLTSGTDTQYFGPGTRLTVL.

The chain links TRBV19 to TRBJ1-2; D remains ambiguous. The CDR3 sequence is 14 residues long. Germline V lookup: CDR1 LNHDA, CDR2 SQIVND (reference sequence). Trimming stripped 1 base from V and 2 bases from J, with 8 bases between. CDR3 region: CASSIAPGNYGYTF. CDR3 in DNA: TGTGCCAGTAGTATAGCCCCAGGCAACTATGGCTACACCTTC.

The chain couples TRBV7-9 to TRBJ2-2; 9 bases line up with TRBD2. Germline V gene lookup returns CDR1 SEHNR and CDR2 FQNEAQ (reference sequence). The V and J ends lost 5 bases and 4 bases, in that order; junction bases with no gene match: 11. This CDR3 has 17 amino acids. The CDR3 protein is CASSLTSSGASTGELFF. The CDR3 DNA is TGTGCCAGCAGCCTCACGTCTAGCGGGGCGAGCACCGGGGAGCTGTTTTTT.

The chain combines TRBV28 with TRBJ1-2; D might be TRBD1 (5 bases). The V gene's germline CDR1 is MDHEN and CDR2 SYDVKM. Trimming took off 7 bases at V and 4 bases at J, with 19 bases between the two ends. The length of the CDR3 is 15 residues. The CDR3 is CASIIGPGRGYGYTF. Written as DNA, the CDR3 is TGTGCCAGCATCATAGGGCCAGGGCGAGGCTATGGCTACACCTTC.

The rearrangement uses TRBV19 and TRBJ1-6; a possible D gene is TRBD1 (5 bases). Germline V lookup: CDR1 LNHDA, CDR2 SQIVND (reference sequence). V shed 8 bases and J shed 5 bases, with 13 bases lying between them. The CDR3 runs to 14 residues. In DNA form, the CDR3 reads TGTGCCAGTCTCTCGACAGCCGATAATTCACCCCTCCACTTT. Protein: CASLSTADNSPLHF.

This chain uses TRBV5-1 with TRBJ2-2; 9 nucleotides line up with TRBD1. The CDR3 spans 13 residues. V lost 4 bases and J lost 10; bases outside the gene matches: 5. Looked up from germline, CDR1 is SGHRS and CDR2 is YFSETQ. The CDR3 coding sequence is TGCGCCAGCAGCAAACAGGGGGCAGTGGAGCTGTTTTTT. As protein: CASSKQGAVELFF.

The chain joins TRBV5-4 to TRBJ1-4; 10 bases are a match to TRBD1. The CDR3 totals 16 residues. V was pared by 0 bases and J by 5 bases, with 4 bases of the junction left unmatched. Germline CDR1 SGHNT, CDR2 YYREEE (reference sequence). The CDR3 is CASSLGSDRGNEKLFF. DNA of the CDR3: TGTGCCAGCAGCTTGGGTTCGGACAGGGGGAATGAAAAACTGTTTTTT.

In regard to this clone: The sample has other DNA sequences that encode this CDR3 too. In DNA form, the CDR3 reads TGTGCCAGCTCACCCACTAGCGGGGGGGCCAATGAGCAGTTCTTC. This translates into CASSPTSGGANEQFF. The chain recombines TRBV18 with TRBJ2-1; 13 nucleotides line up with TRBD2. The J segment lost 6 bases and the V segment lost 3 bases, leaving 2 bases of the junction unmatched. This CDR3 has 15 residues. In germline, CDR1 is KGHSH, CDR2 LQKENI.

V and J are TRBV2 and TRBJ1-1; a weak D match, TRBD1 (6 bases). Deletions cut 5 bases from V and 0 bases from J, with 13 bases between. The CDR3 totals 15 residues. From germline, CDR1 is SNHLY and CDR2 FYNNEI. CDR3 loop: CASSPRGHLNTEAFF. In DNA, the CDR3 is TGTGCCAGCAGTCCTAGGGGACACTTGAACACTGAAGCTTTCTTT.